A selection of T cell receptor beta chains follows, all from one sample in a study of T-cell reconstitution after alpha-beta-depleted transplantation in children. TCRdb fed the PCR reads into MiXCR, producing one record per CDR3 protein. The data show hundreds of thousands of distinct CDR3 sequences, roughly a tenth seen once. The sample here was PBMCs, taken before TCRalphabeta/CD19-depleted stem cell transplant. The origin of the receptors is a child younger than two with acute myeloid leukemia, due to receive a stem cell transplant. CDR3s include the opening cysteine and the closing phenylalanine or tryptophan. A D gene is named only where the DNA matches it firmly. Only part of the rows carry a size: once, few, many, or a class if the clone is expanded.

clone size | D gene | J gene | V gene | CDR3 protein | CDR3 DNA
many | TRBD1 | TRBJ2-7 | TRBV7-9 | CASSFQDRDYEQYF | TGTGCCAGCAGCTTTCAGGACAGGGACTACGAGCAGTACTTC
NA | TRBD2 | TRBJ2-1 | TRBV20-1 | CSARDTLAGAYNEQFF | TGCAGTGCTAGAGATACACTAGCGGGGGCCTACAATGAGCAGTTCTTC
many | NA | TRBJ1-2 | TRBV20-1 | CSAGRTQGYYGYTF | TGCAGTGCAGGCCGTACACAGGGATACTATGGCTACACCTTC
many | NA | TRBJ1-2 | TRBV5-1 | CASSIPGSPRIGNYGYTF | TGCGCCAGCAGCATACCGGGATCTCCGAGGATCGGGAACTATGGCTACACCTTC
many | NA | TRBJ2-2 | TRBV5-1 | CASSLNTGELFF | TGTGCCAGCAGCCTGAACACCGGGGAGCTGTTTTTT
many | NA | TRBJ2-5 | TRBV4-3 | CASSQAGRPQETQYF | TGCGCCAGCAGCCAAGCGGGAAGGCCCCAAGAGACCCAGTACTTC
many | NA | TRBJ1-2 | TRBV24-1 | CATSDLGFGYTF | TGTGCCACCAGTGATTTGGGTTTTGGCTACACCTTC
many | NA | TRBJ2-3 | TRBV24-1 | CATSDPSATDTQYF | TGTGCCACCAGTGATCCGTCCGCCACAGATACGCAGTATTTT
many | NA | TRBJ1-2 | TRBV29-1 | CSVDGYTF | TGCAGCGTGGATGGCTACACCTTC
many | NA | TRBJ2-1 | TRBV11-2 | CASSLERGGVSYNEQFF | TGTGCCAGCAGCTTAGAAAGGGGGGGAGTGTCCTACAATGAGCAGTTCTTC
many | NA | TRBJ2-7 | TRBV24-1 | CATSDPSGGLFEQYF | TGTGCCACCAGTGACCCGTCCGGGGGGCTGTTCGAGCAGTACTTC
many | TRBD1 | TRBJ1-3 | TRBV7-9 | CASSLGDSSGNTIYF | TGTGCCAGCAGCTTAGGGGACAGCTCTGGAAACACCATATATTTT
many | NA | TRBJ2-3 | TRBV19 | CASSQQGEGDTQYF | TGTGCCAGTAGTCAACAGGGGGAGGGAGATACGCAGTATTTT
many | NA | TRBJ2-7 | TRBV5-1 | CASSIGGAEGYEQYF | TGCGCCAGCAGCATCGGTGGGGCGGAAGGATACGAGCAGTACTTC
many | TRBD2 | TRBJ2-5 | TRBV20-1 | CSASIAGTSGTETQYF | TGCAGTGCTAGCATAGCCGGGACTAGCGGGACGGAGACCCAGTACTTC
few | NA | TRBJ2-5 | TRBV29-1 | CSVHRETQYF | TGCAGCGTCCACCGAGAGACCCAGTACTTC
many | NA | TRBJ2-2 | TRBV13 | CASSSLLGELFF | TGTGCCAGCAGCTCCCTATTAGGGGAGCTGTTTTTT
many | NA | TRBJ2-7 | TRBV29-1 | CSVAVDGSYEQYF | TGCAGCGTTGCCGTTGACGGGTCCTACGAGCAGTACTTC
many | TRBD1 | TRBJ1-5 | TRBV3-1 | CASSQVRTGRPQHF | TGTGCCAGCAGCCAAGTCAGGACAGGGAGGCCCCAGCATTTT
many | NA | TRBJ1-3 | TRBV7-9 | CASFGGGHRSGNTIYF | TGTGCCAGCTTCGGCGGCGGACACCGCTCTGGAAACACCATATATTTT
many | TRBD2 | TRBJ2-7 | TRBV18 | CASSPIGTSVSYEQYF | TGTGCCAGCTCACCAATTGGGACTAGCGTTTCCTACGAGCAGTACTTC
many | TRBD1 | TRBJ1-6 | TRBV7-2 | CASSVDRGNSPLHF | TGTGCCAGCAGCGTAGACAGGGGTAATTCACCCCTCCACTTT
few | NA | TRBJ2-7 | TRBV18 | CASHGQTGAYEQYF | TGTGCCAGCCACGGCCAGACAGGCGCCTACGAGCAGTACTTC
many | NA | TRBJ1-2 | TRBV20-1 | CSASTSGSLGYTF | TGCAGTGCTAGTACAAGCGGGTCCCTTGGCTACACCTTC
many | TRBD2 | TRBJ2-7 | TRBV6-5 | CASSFWGAGHSYEQYF | TGTGCCAGCAGTTTTTGGGGAGCGGGGCACTCCTACGAGCAGTACTTC
many | TRBD2 | TRBJ2-1 | TRBV20-1 | CSARDRASGGAGSYNEQFF | TGCAGTGCTAGAGATCGGGCTAGCGGGGGAGCCGGCTCCTACAATGAGCAGTTCTTC
many | NA | TRBJ1-2 | TRBV28 | CASSLTGLYGYTF | TGTGCCAGCAGTTTAACGGGGCTCTATGGCTACACCTTC
many | NA | TRBJ2-7 | TRBV5-1 | CASSLAPNEPREQYF | TGCGCCAGCAGCTTAGCCCCCAACGAGCCCCGGGAGCAGTACTTC
many | TRBD1 | TRBJ2-5 | TRBV5-1 | CASSPRGNRGQETQYF | TGCGCCAGCAGCCCCAGAGGGAACAGGGGCCAGGAGACCCAGTACTTC
many | NA | TRBJ1-2 | TRBV6-5 | CASSYSSLGYGYTF | TGTGCCAGCAGTTACAGCTCCCTAGGCTATGGCTACACCTTC
many | TRBD1 | TRBJ1-6 | TRBV6-1 | CASRMPGQGNSPLHF | TGTGCCAGCAGGATGCCGGGACAGGGGAATTCACCCCTCCACTTT
NA | NA | TRBJ1-1 | TRBV10-1 | CASSEEGTPIMNTEAFF | TGCGCCAGCAGTGAGGAGGGGACACCAATAATGAACACTGAAGCTTTCTTT
once | NA | TRBJ2-5 | TRBV12-3/TRBV12-4 | CASGHLETQYF | TGTGCCTCTGGGCACTTAGAGACCCAGTACTTC
many | NA | TRBJ1-1 | TRBV12-3/TRBV12-4 | CASRGTEAFF | TGTGCCAGCAGGGGCACTGAAGCTTTCTTT
many | NA | TRBJ1-3 | TRBV5-6 | CASSWAAEAVSGNTIYF | TGTGCCAGCAGCTGGGCCGCGGAGGCCGTCTCTGGAAACACCATATATTTT
NA | NA | TRBJ1-2 | TRBV18 | CASSVMADSVGYTF | TGTGCCAGCTCAGTCATGGCGGATTCAGTTGGCTACACCTTC
many | NA | TRBJ2-6 | TRBV4-1 | CASSQPEGQVAPGANVLTF | TGCGCCAGCAGCCAGCCAGAGGGGCAGGTGGCTCCTGGGGCCAACGTCCTGACTTTC
NA | TRBD1 | TRBJ1-3 | TRBV20-1 | CSARVVRGLGNTIYF | TGCAGTGCTAGAGTGGTCAGGGGGCTTGGAAACACCATATATTTT
many | NA | TRBJ1-3 | TRBV20-1 | CSAYTDFGNTIYF | TGCAGTGCTTACACCGACTTTGGAAACACCATATATTTT
NA | NA | TRBJ2-1 | TRBV7-9 | CASSSRNEQFF | TGTGCCAGCAGCTCTCGTAATGAGCAGTTCTTC
many | NA | TRBJ1-6 | TRBV3-1 | CASSQGYGQGPYNSPLHF | TGTGCCAGCAGCCAAGGCTACGGGCAGGGGCCATATAATTCACCCCTCCACTTT
many | NA | TRBJ2-3 | TRBV7-9 | CASSLAEGGADTQYF | TGTGCCAGCAGCTTAGCGGAGGGGGGCGCAGATACGCAGTATTTT
many | TRBD2 | TRBJ2-4 | TRBV11-3 | CASSLRGDQNIQYF | TGTGCCAGCAGCTTACGGGGGGACCAAAACATTCAGTACTTC
many | TRBD1 | TRBJ1-3 | TRBV28 | CASRTTGGTGNTIYF | TGTGCCAGCAGAACGACAGGGGGCACTGGAAACACCATATATTTT
many | TRBD1 | TRBJ1-1 | TRBV20-1 | CSPRTGQPFAEAFF | TGCAGTCCCCGAACGGGACAGCCGTTCGCTGAAGCTTTCTTT
many | NA | TRBJ2-5 | TRBV28 | CASSFRPTDQETQYF | TGTGCCAGCAGTTTCCGACCGACAGACCAAGAGACCCAGTACTTC
many | NA | TRBJ2-3 | TRBV7-2 | CASSLVGGTITDTQYF | TGTGCCAGCAGCTTAGTAGGCGGGACCATCACAGATACGCAGTATTTT
NA | NA | TRBJ2-3 | TRBV19 | CASSIVGPDTQYF | TGTGCCAGTAGTATCGTTGGTCCAGATACGCAGTATTTT
few | NA | TRBJ2-7 | TRBV3-1 | CASSHATTNSLHF | TGTGCCAGCAGCCACGCGACAACAAACTCTCTCCATTTC
few | TRBD2 | TRBJ2-7 | TRBV5-1 | CASSRTRSYEQYF | TGCGCCAGCAGCCGGACTAGGTCCTACGAGCAGTACTTC
many | TRBD2 | TRBJ2-1 | TRBV5-1 | CASSPLAGESYNEQFF | TGCGCCAGCAGCCCCCTAGCGGGAGAATCGTACAATGAGCAGTTCTTC
NA | NA | TRBJ2-3 | TRBV27 | CASSGFQGRRDTQYF | TGTGCCAGCAGCGGCTTTCAGGGGCGGAGGGATACGCAGTATTTT
many | TRBD2 | TRBJ2-1 | TRBV7-3 | CASSPRSGIYNEQFF | TGTGCCAGCAGTCCTAGAAGCGGGATCTACAATGAGCAGTTCTTC
many | TRBD1 | TRBJ2-4 | TRBV7-2 | CASSGWTGGINIQYF | TGTGCCAGCAGCGGATGGACAGGGGGCATAAACATTCAGTACTTC